The clone carrying this T cell receptor (beta chain) was seen ten or more times. Germline V gene data show CDR1 as MDHEN and CDR2 as SYDVKM. This CDR3 has 14 residues. V gave up 3 bases and J gave up 3 bases, with 12 bases separating them. Regarding time point: persistent/refractory GD, antithyroid drugs over 5 years with positive TRAb. Extracted PBMC RNA gave rise to the TCR library. The data are from a study of regulatory T cells in long-lasting Graves disease. iRepertoire HTBI primers and Arm-PCR of CDR3 regions built TCR beta libraries. From the multiplex PCR reads, TCRdb called clonotypes with MiXCR, one entry per CDR3 protein. The sample has over 300,000 distinct CDR3 sequences; roughly a fifth are singletons.

The sequencing here drew on peripheral blood mononuclear cells (PBMCs), taken when the disease was refractory, from a patient treated with antithyroid drugs. The clonotype originates from a female donor with Graves disease. The gene calls are TRBV28 and TRBJ2-7; possibly TRBD2 for D (6 bases). In nucleotides, the CDR3 is TGTGCCAGCAGTTTCGGGGGTGGGAGCTACGAGCAGTACTTC. Its translation: CASSFGGGSYEQYF.